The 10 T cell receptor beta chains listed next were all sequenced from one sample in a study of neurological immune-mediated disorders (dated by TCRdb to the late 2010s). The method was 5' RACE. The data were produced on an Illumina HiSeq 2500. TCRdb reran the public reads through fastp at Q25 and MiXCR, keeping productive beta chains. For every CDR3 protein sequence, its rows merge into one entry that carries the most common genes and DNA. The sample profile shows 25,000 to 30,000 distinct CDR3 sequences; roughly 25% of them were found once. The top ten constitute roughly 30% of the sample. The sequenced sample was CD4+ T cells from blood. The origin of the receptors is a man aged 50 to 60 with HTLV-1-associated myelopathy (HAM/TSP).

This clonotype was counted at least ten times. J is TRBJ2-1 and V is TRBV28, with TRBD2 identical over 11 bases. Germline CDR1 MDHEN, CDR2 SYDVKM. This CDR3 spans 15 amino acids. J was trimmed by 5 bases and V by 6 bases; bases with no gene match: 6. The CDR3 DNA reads TGTGCCAGCAGCCCCGGGACTAGCGGCCACAATGAGCAGTTCTTC. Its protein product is CASSPGTSGHNEQFF.

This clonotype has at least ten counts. This chain's CDR3 is CASGWRMTDRTYEQYF. In DNA form, the CDR3 reads TGTGCCAGCGGATGGAGAATGACGGACAGGACCTACGAGCAGTACTTC. The rearrangement uses TRBV21-1 and TRBJ2-7; the DNA was not used to check the table's D call, TRBD1. TRBV21-1 represents a pseudogene. The CDR3 sequence is 16 residues long.

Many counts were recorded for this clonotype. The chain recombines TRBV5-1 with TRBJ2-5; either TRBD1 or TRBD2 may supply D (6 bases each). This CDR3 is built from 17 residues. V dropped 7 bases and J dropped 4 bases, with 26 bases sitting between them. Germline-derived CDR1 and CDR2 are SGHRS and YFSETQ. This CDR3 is CASGMGQGGLSGETQYF. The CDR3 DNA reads TGCGCCAGCGGAATGGGACAAGGGGGGCTTTCCGGAGAGACCCAGTACTTC.

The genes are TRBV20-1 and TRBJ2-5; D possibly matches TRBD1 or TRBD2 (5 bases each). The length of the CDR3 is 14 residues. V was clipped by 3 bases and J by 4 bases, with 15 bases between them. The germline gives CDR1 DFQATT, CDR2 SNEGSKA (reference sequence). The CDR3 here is CSARDNNGRETQYF. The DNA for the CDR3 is TGCAGTGCTAGGGACAACAATGGGAGAGAGACCCAGTACTTC.

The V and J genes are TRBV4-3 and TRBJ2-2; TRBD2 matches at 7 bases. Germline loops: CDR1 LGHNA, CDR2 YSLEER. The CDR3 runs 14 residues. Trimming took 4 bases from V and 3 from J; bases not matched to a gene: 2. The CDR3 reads CASSLAGDTGELFF. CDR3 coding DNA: TGCGCCAGCAGCCTTGCGGGGGACACCGGGGAGCTGTTTTTT.

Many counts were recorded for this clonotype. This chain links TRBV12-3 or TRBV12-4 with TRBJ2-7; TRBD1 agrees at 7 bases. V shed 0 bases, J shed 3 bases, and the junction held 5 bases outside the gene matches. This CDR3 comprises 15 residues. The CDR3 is CASSLAPTGIYEQYF. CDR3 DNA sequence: TGTGCCAGCAGTTTAGCGCCGACAGGGATCTACGAGCAGTACTTC.

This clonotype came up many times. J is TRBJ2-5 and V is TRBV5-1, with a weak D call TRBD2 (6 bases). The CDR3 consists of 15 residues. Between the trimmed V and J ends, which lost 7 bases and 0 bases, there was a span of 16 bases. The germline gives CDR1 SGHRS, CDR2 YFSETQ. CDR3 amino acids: CASPRRGKYQETQYF. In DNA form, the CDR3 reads TGCGCCAGCCCAAGGCGGGGCAAGTACCAAGAGACCCAGTACTTC.

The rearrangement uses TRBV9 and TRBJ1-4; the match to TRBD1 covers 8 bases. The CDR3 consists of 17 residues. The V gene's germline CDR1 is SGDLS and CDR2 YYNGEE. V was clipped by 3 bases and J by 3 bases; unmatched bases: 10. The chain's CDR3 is CASSERIGQGPNEKLFF. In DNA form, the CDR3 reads TGTGCCAGCAGCGAGCGGATCGGACAGGGACCTAATGAAAAACTGTTTTTT.

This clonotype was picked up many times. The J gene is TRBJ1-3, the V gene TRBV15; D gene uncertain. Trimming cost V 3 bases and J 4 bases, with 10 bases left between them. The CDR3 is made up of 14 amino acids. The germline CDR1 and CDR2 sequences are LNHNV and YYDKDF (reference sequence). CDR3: CATSSDRRGNTIYF. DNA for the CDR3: TGTGCCACCAGCAGCGACCGGAGGGGAAACACCATATATTTT. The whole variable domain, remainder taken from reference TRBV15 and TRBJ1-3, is DAMVIQNPRYQVTQFGKPVTLSCSQTLNHNVMYWYQQKSSQAPKLLFHYYDKDFNNEADTPDNFQSRRPNTSFCFLDIRSPGLGDTAMYLCATSSDRRGNTIYFGEGSWLTVV.

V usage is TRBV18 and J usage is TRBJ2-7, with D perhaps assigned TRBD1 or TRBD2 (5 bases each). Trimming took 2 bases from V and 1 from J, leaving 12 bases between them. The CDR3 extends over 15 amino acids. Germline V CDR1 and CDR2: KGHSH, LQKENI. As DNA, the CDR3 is TGTGCCAGCTCACCAGGTATGGGACCGTCCTACGAGCAGTACTTC. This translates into CASSPGMGPSYEQYF.